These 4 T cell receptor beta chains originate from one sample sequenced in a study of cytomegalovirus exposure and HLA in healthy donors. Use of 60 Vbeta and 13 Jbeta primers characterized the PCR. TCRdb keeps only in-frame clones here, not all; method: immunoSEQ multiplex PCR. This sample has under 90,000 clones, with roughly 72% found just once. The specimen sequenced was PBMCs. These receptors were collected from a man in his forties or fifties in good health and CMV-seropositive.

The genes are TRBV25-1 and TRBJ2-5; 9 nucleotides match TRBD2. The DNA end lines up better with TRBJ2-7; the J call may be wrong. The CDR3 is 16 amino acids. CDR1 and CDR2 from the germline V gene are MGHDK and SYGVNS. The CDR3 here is CASSELEGLAVYEQYF. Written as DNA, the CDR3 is TGTGCCAGCAGTGAATTGGAGGGACTAGCCGTCTACGAGCAGTACTTC.

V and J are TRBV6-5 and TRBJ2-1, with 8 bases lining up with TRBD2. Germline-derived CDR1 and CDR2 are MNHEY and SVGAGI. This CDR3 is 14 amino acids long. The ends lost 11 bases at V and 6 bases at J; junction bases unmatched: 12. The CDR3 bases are TGTGCCGTAAGTTTGGTAGCGGGGCGCAATGAGCAGTTCTTC. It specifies CAVSLVAGRNEQFF.

The CDR3 loop reads CASSLDQGAIGELFF. CDR3 bases: TGTGCCAGCAGCTTAGATCAGGGGGCGATCGGGGAGCTGTTTTTT. This chain uses TRBV11-2 with TRBJ2-2; 8 bases line up with TRBD1. The CDR3 spans 15 residues. In germline, CDR1 is SGHAT, CDR2 FQNNGV. V was pared by 0 bases and J by 7 bases, with 4 bases of the junction left unmatched.

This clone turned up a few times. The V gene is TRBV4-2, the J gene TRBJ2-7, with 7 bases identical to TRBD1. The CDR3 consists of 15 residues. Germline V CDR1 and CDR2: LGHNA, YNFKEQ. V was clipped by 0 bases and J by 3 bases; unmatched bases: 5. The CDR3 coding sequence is TGTGCCAGCAGCCAAGAACAGGGGTCCGTCTACGAGCAGTACTTC. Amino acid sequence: CASSQEQGSVYEQYF.